The 19 T cell receptor beta chains listed next were all sequenced from one sample in a study of cytomegalovirus exposure and HLA in healthy donors. Amplification used 60 Vbeta primers and 13 Jbeta primers. Sequenced by immunoSEQ multiplex PCR; TCRdb stores in-frame clones only, minus some. This sample contains around 35,000 clones. Sequencing was carried out using PBMCs. The receptors originated from a woman in her thirties or forties in good health and CMV-seropositive.

The chain employs TRBV7-9 and TRBJ1-2, with a tentative D call TRBD1 (5 bases). Germline CDR1 reads SEHNR; CDR2 reads FQNEAQ (reference sequence). V lost 5 bases and J 0 bases, leaving 25 bases between the germline ends. The CDR3 extends over 19 amino acids. The CDR3 is CASSPGRLRGRWTNYGYTF. The CDR3 nucleotides are TGTGCCAGCAGCCCAGGGAGGTTGCGTGGGAGATGGACTAACTATGGCTACACCTTC.

The V gene is TRBV19, the J gene TRBJ2-1; possibly TRBD2 for D (6 bases). V lost 1 base and J 8 bases, leaving 15 bases between the germline ends. CDR1 and CDR2 from the germline V gene are LNHDA and SQIVND (reference sequence). This CDR3 has 15 residues. CDR3: CASSIAARGSDEQFF. The CDR3 DNA reads TGTGCCAGTAGTATAGCCGCACGGGGGAGTGATGAGCAGTTCTTC.

V usage is TRBV7-9 and J usage is TRBJ1-4, with D perhaps TRBD1 (5 bases). CDR3 length: 17 residues. Germline V CDR1 and CDR2: SEHNR, FQNEAQ (reference sequence). The germline V and J ends were trimmed by 3 bases and 5 bases, with 19 bases remaining between them. As DNA, the CDR3 is TGTGCCAGCAGCTTGTCGGGAGCAGGGACGGGAAATGAAAAACTGTTTTTT. Translated, it gives CASSLSGAGTGNEKLFF.

The CDR3 protein is CASSEALREQYF. DNA of the CDR3: TGCGCCAGCAGTGAAGCACTACGAGAGCAGTACTTC. The gene calls are TRBV10-2 and TRBJ2-7; D not resolved. Germline CDR1 is WSHSY and CDR2 is SAAADI. This CDR3 has 12 residues. The ends were cut back, 3 bases at V and 7 bases at J, with 10 bases in the middle.

V and J are TRBV7-7 and TRBJ2-1; D possibly corresponds to TRBD1 (5 bases). Germline loops: CDR1 SSHAT, CDR2 FNYEAQ (reference sequence). Trimming removed 4 bases from V and 4 bases from J, with 11 bases in between. The CDR3 consists of 14 residues. CDR3 in amino acids: CASSSDSKYNEQFF. DNA of the CDR3: TGTGCCAGCAGCTCCGACAGCAAATACAATGAGCAGTTCTTC.

This sequence joins TRBV7-3 and TRBJ2-1, with 7 positions matching TRBD1. Germline V CDR1 and CDR2: SGHTA, FQGTGA. The CDR3 spans 15 residues. J lost 2 bases, V lost 8 bases, and 9 bases had no gene match. As DNA, the CDR3 is TGTGCCAGCTCCTACGGGCAGGGGGCCTACAATGAGCAGTTCTTC. Translated: CASSYGQGAYNEQFF.

The chain couples TRBV6-1 to TRBJ1-5; TRBD1 is a possible D gene (6 bases). Trimming cost V 6 bases and J 3 bases, with 15 bases left between them. CDR3 size: 15 residues. The germline gives CDR1 MNHNS, CDR2 SASEGT. The CDR3 region has the DNA TGTGCCAGCAGGAACCTCAGGGGAGACAATCAGCCCCAGCATTTT. It specifies CASRNLRGDNQPQHF.

The chain links TRBV6-1 to TRBJ2-1; the D gene is possibly TRBD2 (7 bases). From germline, CDR1 is MNHNS and CDR2 SASEGT. CDR3 size: 12 residues. The germline V and J ends were trimmed by 6 bases and 16 bases, with 19 bases remaining between them. The CDR3 sequence is CASSQEGGLTFF. The CDR3 nucleotides are TGTGCCAGCAGCCAAGAGGGGGGGCTCACTTTCTTC.

The chain carries TRBV29-1 and TRBJ2-5; 7 nucleotides align to TRBD1. CDR1 is SQVTM, CDR2 ANQGSEA, per germline. V shed 6 bases, J shed 4 bases, and the junction held 11 bases outside the gene matches. This CDR3 spans 14 amino acids. The CDR3 loop is CSVLGGQGVETQYF. CDR3 DNA sequence: TGCAGCGTCCTCGGTGGGCAGGGGGTAGAGACCCAGTACTTC.

The rearrangement joins TRBV10-3 to TRBJ2-7; 11 bases are shared with TRBD2. Germline CDR1 is ENHRY and CDR2 is SYGVKD. J was trimmed by 4 bases and V by 6 bases; bases with no gene match: 5. The CDR3 contains 14 residues. DNA for the CDR3: TGTGCCATCAGAAATACTAGCGGGAGTTACGAGCAGTACTTC. It codes for CAIRNTSGSYEQYF.

This chain uses TRBV5-8 with TRBJ2-7; possible D gene TRBD1, 5 bases. Looked up from germline, CDR1 is SGHTS and CDR2 is YDEGEE. The CDR3 sequence is 16 residues long. Trimming removed 5 bases from V and 0 bases from J, with 18 bases in between. In DNA, the CDR3 is TGTGCCAGCAGTTTCAGGGCCTGGGGTAGCTCCTACGAGCAGTACTTC. Its translation: CASSFRAWGSSYEQYF.

About this clone: One junction end does not reproduce the germline sequence, and a read error may be involved. The rearrangement uses TRBV7-6 and TRBJ2-1, with D uncertain. This CDR3 is 15 amino acids long. The germline V gene encodes CDR1 SGHVS and CDR2 FNYEAQ. The CDR3 sequence: CASSAFMGSDNEQFF. The CDR3 DNA sequence: TGTGCCAGCAGCGCATTCATGGGCTCCGACAATGAGCAGTTCTTC. The complete variable domain, with remaining parts taken from reference TRBV7-6 and TRBJ2-1, reads GAGVSQSPRYKVTKRGQDVALRCDPISGHVSLYWYRQALGQGPEFLTYFNYEAQQDKSGLPNDRFSAERPEGSISTLTIQRTEQRDSAMYRCASSAFMGSDNEQFFGPGTRLTVL.

The chain uses TRBV28 and TRBJ2-7; maybe TRBD2 (6 bases). Trimming pared 6 bases from V and 4 bases from J, leaving 19 bases between. CDR3 length: 15 amino acids. Germline-derived CDR1 and CDR2 are MDHEN and SYDVKM. The CDR3 nucleotides read TGTGCCAGCAGCGCTATTGCGGGAAGGAGTTACGAGCAGTACTTC. Its protein product is CASSAIAGRSYEQYF.

The rearrangement joins TRBV2 to TRBJ1-6; 8 nucleotides align to TRBD1. The germline CDR1 and CDR2 sequences are SNHLY and FYNNEI. The CDR3 has 15 amino acids. With V trimmed by 7 bases and J by 5 bases, 7 bases remained unmatched. This chain's CDR3 is CASTVQGGNNSPLHF. DNA of the CDR3: TGTGCCAGCACCGTACAGGGGGGAAATAATTCACCCCTCCACTTT.

The chain has TRBV15 and TRBJ2-1, with D possibly TRBD2 on 6 matching bases. The V gene's germline CDR1 is LNHNV and CDR2 YYDKDF (reference sequence). The CDR3 has 17 amino acids. V shed 5 bases and J shed 4 bases, with 21 bases lying between them. The DNA of the CDR3 is TGTGCCACCAGCCCCGGGGTACTAGCTGTTCAATACAATGAGCAGTTCTTC. As protein: CATSPGVLAVQYNEQFF.

The rearrangement joins TRBV10-3 to TRBJ1-1, with D unclear. Between the trimmed V and J ends, which lost 4 bases and 5 bases, there was a span of 14 bases. In germline, CDR1 is ENHRY, CDR2 SYGVKD. The CDR3 runs to 14 residues. This chain's CDR3 is CAISGTGLETEAFF. The DNA for the CDR3 is TGTGCCATCAGTGGGACGGGATTAGAAACTGAAGCTTTCTTT.

This chain connects TRBV5-4 to TRBJ1-1; D may be TRBD1 (6 bases). Trimming took 4 bases from V and 3 from J, leaving 19 bases between them. This CDR3 comprises 16 residues. Germline CDR1 is SGHNT and CDR2 is YYREEE (reference sequence). For the CDR3, the DNA is TGTGCCAGCAGCCCGAGGGGGGGTGATTGGTACACTGAAGCTTTCTTT. Residues: CASSPRGGDWYTEAFF.

The V call is TRBV7-9, the J call TRBJ1-2; TRBD1 aligns across 8 bases. The germline V gene encodes CDR1 SEHNR and CDR2 FQNEAQ (reference sequence). This CDR3 contains 13 residues. Trimming cost V 5 bases and J 5 bases; bases outside gene matches: 4. CDR3 nucleotides: TGTGCCAGCAGCCTCGGACAGGGATATGGCTACACCTTC. As protein: CASSLGQGYGYTF.

The chain is built from TRBV29-1 and TRBJ1-1, with a possible D match to TRBD1 (6 bases). The ends were cut back, 2 bases at V and 2 bases at J, with 18 bases in the middle. The CDR3 contains 16 residues. Per the germline V gene, CDR1 is SQVTM and CDR2 is ANQGSEA. The CDR3 coding sequence is TGCAGCGTTGAAAAACTTAGGACAGCCATTAACACTGAAGCTTTCTTT. This encodes CSVEKLRTAINTEAFF.